This T cell receptor beta chain was captured by sequencing in a study of shared T cell receptors in the human thymus. Sequencing was performed with immunoSEQ multiplex PCR; in TCRdb, only in-frame clones are kept and a portion is missing. The sample records 720,000 or so clones, approximately 85% being singletons. CDR1 and CDR2 (germline): GTSNPN, SVGIG (reference sequence). CDR3 length equals 14 residues. With V trimmed by 4 bases and J by 3 bases, 9 bases remained unmatched. A further study also used this sample, focusing on human thymus T cells. That paper notes: Having surgery to correct congenital heart defects, healthy Finnish infants acted as the donors.

The specimen sequenced was thymocytes. This chain joins TRBV30 and TRBJ2-7, with TRBD2 matching 7 bases. The TCR was taken from a girl under three years old with a congenital heart defect. DNA for the CDR3: TGTGCCTGGATCCGGGCTAGCGGTGACTACGAGCAGTACTTC. It translates to CAWIRASGDYEQYF. The variable domain in full, with the rest retrieved from reference TRBV30 and TRBJ2-7, is SQTIHQWPATLVQPVGSPLSLECTVEGTSNPNLYWYRQAAGRGLQLLFYSVGIGQISSEVPQNLSASRPQDRQFILSSKKLLLSDSGFYLCAWIRASGDYEQYFGPGTRLTVT.